The 5 T cell receptor beta chains in this list originate from one sample, sequenced in a study of beta chain features in type 1 diabetes. Expressed TCRB transcripts got sequenced, as all isolated RNA was reverse transcribed. The protocol was immunoSEQ multiplex PCR, while the TCRdb copy is restricted to in-frame clones and leaves out a portion. The table shows hundreds of thousands of clones, with around a sixth occurring only once. The sample was naive CD4+ T cells from blood. These receptors were taken from a man aged 18 to 30 in good health.

This clone was counted between two and nine times. This chain uses TRBV19 with TRBJ1-1; TRBD1 is a possible D gene (6 bases). CDR3 length equals 14 residues. CDR1 is LNHDA, CDR2 SQIVND, per germline (reference sequence). V lost 4 bases, J lost 3 bases, and 12 bases lay in between. CDR3 nucleotides: TGTGCCAGTAGTAGGGCAGGGGCCTACACTGAAGCTTTCTTT. Its protein product is CASSRAGAYTEAFF.

This chain uses TRBV23-1 with TRBJ1-6; D is ambiguous. TRBV23-1 is filed as an ORF, its function uncertain. This CDR3 has 19 amino acids. V shed 7 bases and J shed 0 bases, with 22 bases lying between them. The CDR3 sequence: CASTRAGGWAFSYNSPLHF. The CDR3 DNA is TGCGCCAGCACCCGGGCGGGAGGCTGGGCCTTCTCCTATAATTCACCCCTCCACTTT.

The chain uses TRBV10-3 and TRBJ1-5; a possible D gene is TRBD1 (5 bases). V lost 8 bases and J lost 8, with 13 bases in between. CDR1 ENHRY and CDR2 SYGVKD come from the germline V gene. This CDR3 is 12 amino acids long. As DNA, the CDR3 is TGTGCCATCTCAGGGAGCGGGGAGCCCCAGCATTTT. As protein: CAISGSGEPQHF.

As for this clone: This sample includes further DNA sequences coding for the same CDR3. V usage is TRBV5-4 and J usage is TRBJ2-5; 7 bases are shared with TRBD1. This CDR3 comprises 14 residues. In germline, CDR1 is SGHNT, CDR2 YYREEE (reference sequence). J was trimmed by 1 base and V by 0 bases; bases with no gene match: 0. The CDR3 nucleotides are TGTGCCAGCAGCTTGGGACAGGGCCAAGAGACCCAGTACTTC. It specifies CASSLGQGQETQYF.

This sequence joins TRBV7-2 and TRBJ2-5, with TRBD1 matching 9 bases. This CDR3 spans 15 amino acids. V gave up 5 bases and J gave up 4 bases; unmatched junction bases: 8. Germline lookup yields CDR1 SGHTA and CDR2 FQGNSA. The CDR3 DNA is TGTGCCAGCAGCCTACAGGGGGCTCTGGGAGAGACCCAGTACTTC. The encoded protein is CASSLQGALGETQYF.